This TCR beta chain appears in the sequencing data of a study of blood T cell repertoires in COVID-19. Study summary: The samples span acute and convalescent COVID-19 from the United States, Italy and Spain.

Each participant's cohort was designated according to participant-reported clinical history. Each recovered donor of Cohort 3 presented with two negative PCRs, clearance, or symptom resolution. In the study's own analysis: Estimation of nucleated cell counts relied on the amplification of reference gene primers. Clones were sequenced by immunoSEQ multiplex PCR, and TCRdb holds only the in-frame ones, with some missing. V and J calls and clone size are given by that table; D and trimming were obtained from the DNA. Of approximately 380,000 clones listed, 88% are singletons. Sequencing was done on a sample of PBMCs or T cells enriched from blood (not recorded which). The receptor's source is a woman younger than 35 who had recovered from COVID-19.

CDR3 in DNA: TGTGCCAGCACCTACGGAGGGGGCTTGAATCAGCCCCAGCATTTT. Residues: CASTYGGGLNQPQHF. The chain employs TRBV21-1 and TRBJ1-5; TRBD1, the table's D call, lacks a check against the DNA. TRBV21-1 is listed as a pseudogene. The CDR3 sequence is 15 residues long.